These T cell receptor beta chains were read from a single sample in a study of T cells in Graves' hyperthyroidism and ophthalmopathy. Using its own MiXCR run on the multiplex PCR reads, TCRdb lists one record per CDR3 protein. The table includes nearly 250,000 distinct CDR3 sequences, about a sixth detected once. Input material: blood. These receptors were collected from a woman aged 18 to 35 with Graves' ophthalmopathy. Both conserved end residues are part of each CDR3. D genes are given only for firm matches. Part of the rows lack a size; the others show once, few, many or a class for expanded clones.

clone_size j_call v_call d_call cdr3_aa cdr3_nt
many TRBJ2-1 TRBV20-1 - CSARLAPKQFF TGCAGTGCTAGACTAGCCCCGAAGCAGTTCTTC
many TRBJ2-1 TRBV3-1 TRBD1 CASSQGIPGQGENEQFF TGTGCCAGCAGCCAAGGGATACCGGGACAGGGGGAGAATGAGCAGTTCTTC
many TRBJ2-1 TRBV28 TRBD1 CASSLNPGQTYNEQFF TGTGCCAGCAGTCTGAACCCGGGACAGACCTACAATGAGCAGTTCTTC
many TRBJ1-2 TRBV12-5 TRBD1 CASGFRETGTGVKDGYTF TGTGCTAGTGGTTTCCGGGAGACCGGGACAGGGGTGAAAGATGGCTACACCTTC
- TRBJ2-7 TRBV11-2 TRBD1 CASSFGDRGHYEQYF TGTGCCAGCAGCTTTGGGGACAGGGGGCACTACGAGCAGTACTTC
many TRBJ2-5 TRBV6-6 - CASSSRAGDKETQYF TGTGCCAGCAGTTCTCGAGCGGGCGACAAAGAGACCCAGTACTTC
many TRBJ2-7 TRBV6-1 TRBD2 CASRVTAGGPSSYEQYF TGTGCCAGCAGAGTAACGGCGGGAGGGCCGAGCTCCTACGAGCAGTACTTC
many TRBJ2-7 TRBV7-9 TRBD1 CASSSLWDRVEEQYF TGTGCCAGCAGCTCCCTTTGGGACAGGGTCGAGGAGCAGTACTTC
many TRBJ1-2 TRBV5-1 - CASSLDSPGHSGYGYTF TGCGCCAGCAGCTTGGACTCACCGGGACATAGTGGCTATGGCTACACCTTC
many TRBJ1-1 TRBV20-1 - CSAPRTGAGTEAFF TGCAGTGCACCTAGAACAGGTGCCGGCACTGAAGCTTTCTTT
many TRBJ2-1 TRBV19 - CASNSYNEQFF TGTGCCAGTAACTCCTACAATGAGCAGTTCTTC
many TRBJ2-1 TRBV18 - CASSLWTLNEQFF TGTGCCAGCTCACTCTGGACCCTCAATGAGCAGTTCTTC
many TRBJ2-7 TRBV7-2 TRBD2 CASSSHGLGSYEQYF TGTGCCAGCAGCTCCCATGGACTAGGCTCCTACGAGCAGTACTTC
many TRBJ1-3 TRBV3-1 - CASSQPSREGSGNTIYF TGTGCCAGCAGCCAACCGAGCAGGGAGGGCTCTGGAAACACCATATATTTT
few TRBJ2-7 TRBV10-2 TRBD1 CASSRDRGYEDEQYF TGCGCCAGCAGTCGGGACAGGGGGTACGAAGACGAGCAGTACTTC
many TRBJ2-7 TRBV5-1 TRBD1 CASSLGGRLSYEQYF TGCGCCAGCAGCTTAGGGGGCCGGCTCTCCTACGAGCAGTACTTC
many TRBJ1-6 TRBV12-3/TRBV12-4 TRBD1 CASSLRTGVGSYNSPLHF TGTGCCAGCAGCCTCCGGACAGGGGTAGGGTCCTATAATTCACCCCTCCACTTT
many TRBJ2-6 TRBV27 - CASSLGSNSGANVLTF TGTGCCAGCAGTTTAGGTAGTAACTCTGGGGCCAACGTCCTGACTTTC
many TRBJ1-6 TRBV3-1 - CASSLRQYNSPLHF TGTGCCAGCAGCCTTCGACAGTATAATTCACCCCTCCACTTT
- TRBJ2-7 TRBV7-2 TRBD2 CASRPTSGSSYEQYF TGTGCCAGCAGGCCCACTAGCGGTAGCTCCTACGAGCAGTACTTC
many TRBJ1-6 TRBV7-2 - CASSPRSNSPLHF TGTGCCAGCAGCCCCCGTTCGAATTCACCCCTCCACTTT
- TRBJ1-1 TRBV11-2 TRBD1 CASSWAGQRQGEAFF TGTGCCAGCAGCTGGGCAGGGCAAAGACAGGGTGAAGCTTTCTTT
many TRBJ1-1 TRBV3-1 - CASSHLRENTEAFF TGTGCCAGCAGCCATTTGAGGGAGAACACTGAAGCTTTCTTT
many TRBJ1-1 TRBV30 - CAWSVFRDEAFF TGTGCCTGGAGTGTATTCCGGGATGAAGCTTTCTTT
many TRBJ2-2 TRBV7-9 - CASRPMERLRGTGELFF TGTGCCAGCAGACCAATGGAGAGGTTGCGAGGGACCGGGGAGCTGTTTTTT
many TRBJ2-7 TRBV20-1 - CSARENRAYEQYF TGCAGTGCTAGAGAGAACCGGGCCTACGAGCAGTACTTC
many TRBJ2-1 TRBV6-6 - CASSYSWGVYNEQFF TGTGCCAGCAGTTACTCATGGGGGGTCTACAATGAGCAGTTCTTC
- TRBJ1-1 TRBV7-2 TRBD1 CASSSRLIQGYDTEAFF TGTGCCAGCAGCTCAAGGCTTATACAGGGGTACGACACTGAAGCCTTCTTT
many TRBJ1-1 TRBV27 - CASSPPRGGTEAFF TGTGCCAGCAGCCCCCCCCGGGGCGGCACTGAAGCTTTCTTT
many TRBJ1-1 TRBV19 - CASSQPDGYTEAFF TGTGCCAGTAGCCAGCCCGACGGTTACACTGAAGCTTTCTTT
many TRBJ1-4 TRBV20-1 - CSARDIGGEKLFF TGCAGTGCTAGGGACATCGGCGGAGAAAAACTGTTTTTT
many TRBJ1-1 TRBV2 TRBD1 CASSAGGKNTEAFF TGTGCCAGCAGCGCAGGGGGGAAGAACACTGAAGCTTTCTTT
many TRBJ2-3 TRBV25-1 - CASSEGPNSETDTQYF TGTGCCAGCAGTGAAGGCCCGAACTCAGAGACAGATACGCAGTATTTT
many TRBJ2-7 TRBV11-2 - CASSFPGTVYEQYF TGTGCCAGCAGCTTTCCAGGGACTGTTTACGAGCAGTACTTC
many TRBJ2-2 TRBV5-1 TRBD1 CASSLGTGTGELFF TGCGCCAGCAGCTTGGGGACAGGCACCGGGGAGCTGTTTTTT
many TRBJ1-1 TRBV5-1 - CASSLVGTPMNTEAFF TGCGCCAGCAGCTTGGTAGGGACACCTATGAACACTGAAGCTTTCTTT
- TRBJ2-3 TRBV9 - CASSVISDSDTQYF TGTGCCAGCAGCGTAATCTCCGATTCGGATACGCAGTATTTT
- TRBJ1-2 TRBV19 TRBD1 CATRPGPGQKPQNYGYTF TGTGCCACCAGACCGGGACCGGGACAGAAACCCCAGAACTATGGCTACACCTTC
many TRBJ2-1 TRBV6-1 TRBD1 CASSDWGQGDNEQFF TGTGCCAGCAGTGACTGGGGACAGGGCGACAATGAGCAGTTCTTC
- TRBJ1-3 TRBV20-1 - CSAGTRQGYGNTIYF TGCAGTGCTGGCACCCGGCAGGGGTATGGAAACACCATATATTTT
many TRBJ2-1 TRBV9 TRBD2 CASSAYLAGENEQFF TGTGCCAGCAGCGCGTATCTAGCGGGGGAGAATGAGCAGTTCTTC
- TRBJ1-5 TRBV27 - CASSAGTVSNQPQHF TGTGCCAGCAGTGCCGGGACTGTTAGCAATCAGCCCCAGCATTTT
few TRBJ2-3 TRBV14 - CASSQKWRGRSTDTQYF TGTGCCAGCAGCCAAAAGTGGCGAGGGCGTAGCACAGATACGCAGTATTTT
many TRBJ1-1 TRBV19 - CASSPLPLNTEAFF TGTGCCAGTAGCCCCCTTCCATTGAACACTGAAGCTTTCTTT
few TRBJ2-1 TRBV7-9 TRBD1 CAGGGTGGKSSYNEQFF TGTGCCGGAGGGGGAACAGGGGGCAAAAGCTCCTACAATGAGCAGTTCTTC
- TRBJ2-7 TRBV28 - CASSLLTAHYEQYF TGTGCCAGCAGCCTTTTAACGGCCCATTACGAGCAGTACTTC
many TRBJ2-3 TRBV9 TRBD2 CATSVVWVAGDTQYF TGTGCCACCAGCGTCGTGTGGGTAGCGGGAGATACGCAGTATTTT
few TRBJ2-1 TRBV6-1 - CASSERPSSYNEQFF TGTGCCAGCAGTGAACGCCCAAGCTCCTACAATGAGCAGTTCTTC
few TRBJ1-3 TRBV5-8 TRBD1 CASSQTDRVYGNTIYF TGTGCCAGCAGCCAGACGGACAGGGTTTATGGAAACACCATATATTTT
many TRBJ1-1 TRBV28 - CASSLLPPPGNTEAFF TGTGCCAGCAGTTTATTACCCCCGCCGGGGAACACTGAAGCTTTCTTT
many TRBJ2-7 TRBV13 TRBD1 CASSSRGNYEQYF TGTGCCAGCAGCAGCAGGGGGAACTACGAGCAGTACTTC
many TRBJ1-5 TRBV18 TRBD1 CASSRQGADQPQHF TGTGCCAGCTCACGACAGGGGGCCGATCAGCCCCAGCATTTT
many TRBJ2-2 TRBV2 TRBD2 CASSGEGVPGELFF TGTGCCAGCAGTGGGGAGGGAGTTCCCGGGGAGCTGTTTTTT
many TRBJ1-1 TRBV20-1 - CSAGKQGGTEAFF TGCAGTGCTGGAAAACAGGGAGGGACTGAAGCTTTCTTT
few TRBJ2-1 TRBV9 - CASSVDPRSLRRRGNEQFF TGTGCCAGCAGCGTAGACCCCCGGTCCTTGCGGCGAAGGGGCAATGAGCAGTTCTTC
many TRBJ2-1 TRBV7-9 TRBD2 CASSSPLREGMYNEQFF TGTGCCAGCAGCTCCCCACTCAGGGAGGGAATGTACAATGAGCAGTTCTTC
- TRBJ1-1 TRBV20-1 TRBD1 CSARDPVTGYAEALF TGCAGTGCTAGAGATCCCGTGACAGGGTACGCTGAAGCTCTCTTT
many TRBJ2-3 TRBV5-6 TRBD2 CASSRTGRDTQYF TGTGCCAGCAGTCGAACCGGGAGGGATACGCAGTATTTT
many TRBJ1-5 TRBV28 - CASTRSRAGQPQHF TGTGCCAGCACCCGGAGCAGGGCGGGTCAGCCCCAGCATTTT